This T cell receptor beta chain appears in the sequencing data of a study of T cell clones after liver transplantation. In the study overall: A pre-transplant mixed lymphocyte reaction with TCRbeta sequencing defined graft-donor-reactive clones followed in post-transplant blood. As an antigen-independent comparator, third-party-reactive TCRbeta sequences came from pre-transplant mixed lymphocyte reactions. Study-wide results and caveats: Donor-reactive sequences fell more than third party-reactive ones, suggesting partial deletion.

With regard to this clone: Its antigen remains unknown.

TCRdb keeps only in-frame clones here, not all; method: immunoSEQ multiplex PCR. Among about 76,000 clones listed, over 65% were seen once. The clonotype was recovered from a human patient who received a liver transplant. The T cells may partly be graft donor cells. Material: CD4+ T cells from blood, obtained at the 22-month timepoint.

Here the CDR3 DNA reads TGCGCCAGCAGCTTGTCGCCTAGCGGGGGGGATGAGCAGTTCTTC. Amino acid sequence: CASSLSPSGGDEQFF. This chain connects TRBV5-1 to TRBJ2-1; 12 bases are shared with TRBD2. The V and J ends lost 1 base and 8 bases, in that order; junction bases with no gene match: 4. Germline values: CDR1 SGHRS, CDR2 YFSETQ. The CDR3 is made up of 15 amino acids. Looking up the rest from reference TRBV5-1 and TRBJ2-1 gives the full variable domain: KAGVTQTPRYLIKTRGQQVTLSCSPISGHRSVSWYQQTPGQGLQFLFEYFSETQRNKGNFPGRFSGRQFSNSRSEMNVSTLELGDSALYLCASSLSPSGGDEQFFGPGTRLTVL.